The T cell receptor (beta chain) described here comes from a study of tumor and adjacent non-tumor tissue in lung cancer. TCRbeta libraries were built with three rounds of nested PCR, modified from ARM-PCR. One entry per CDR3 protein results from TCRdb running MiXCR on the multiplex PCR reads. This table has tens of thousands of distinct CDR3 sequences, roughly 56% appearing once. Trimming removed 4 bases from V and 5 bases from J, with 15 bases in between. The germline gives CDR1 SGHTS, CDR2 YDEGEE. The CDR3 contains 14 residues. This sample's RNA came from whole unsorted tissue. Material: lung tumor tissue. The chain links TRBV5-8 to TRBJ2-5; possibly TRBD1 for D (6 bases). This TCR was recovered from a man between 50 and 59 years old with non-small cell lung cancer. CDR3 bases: TGTGCCAGCAGCCGTCACACAGGGCCGGAGACCCAGTACTTC. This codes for CASSRHTGPETQYF.